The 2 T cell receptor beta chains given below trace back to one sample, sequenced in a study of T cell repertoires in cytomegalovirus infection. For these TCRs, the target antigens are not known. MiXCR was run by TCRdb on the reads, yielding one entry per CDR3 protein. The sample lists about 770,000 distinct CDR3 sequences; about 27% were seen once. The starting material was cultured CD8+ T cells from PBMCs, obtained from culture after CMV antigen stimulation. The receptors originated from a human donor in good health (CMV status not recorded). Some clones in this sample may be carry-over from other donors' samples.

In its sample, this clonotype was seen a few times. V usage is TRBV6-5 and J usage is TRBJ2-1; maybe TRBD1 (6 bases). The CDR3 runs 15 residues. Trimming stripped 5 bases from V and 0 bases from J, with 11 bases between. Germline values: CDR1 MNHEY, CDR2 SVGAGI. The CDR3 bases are TGTGCCAGCAGTATACTAGGGGGCTCCTACAATGAGCAGTTCTTC. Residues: CASSILGGSYNEQFF.

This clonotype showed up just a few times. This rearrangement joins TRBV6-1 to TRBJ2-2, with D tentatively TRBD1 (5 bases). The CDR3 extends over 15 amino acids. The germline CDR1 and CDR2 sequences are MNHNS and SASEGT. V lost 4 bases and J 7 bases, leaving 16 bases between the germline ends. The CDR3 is CASSGVGRYLGELFF. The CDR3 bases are TGTGCCAGCAGTGGAGTGGGGCGTTACCTCGGGGAGCTGTTTTTT.